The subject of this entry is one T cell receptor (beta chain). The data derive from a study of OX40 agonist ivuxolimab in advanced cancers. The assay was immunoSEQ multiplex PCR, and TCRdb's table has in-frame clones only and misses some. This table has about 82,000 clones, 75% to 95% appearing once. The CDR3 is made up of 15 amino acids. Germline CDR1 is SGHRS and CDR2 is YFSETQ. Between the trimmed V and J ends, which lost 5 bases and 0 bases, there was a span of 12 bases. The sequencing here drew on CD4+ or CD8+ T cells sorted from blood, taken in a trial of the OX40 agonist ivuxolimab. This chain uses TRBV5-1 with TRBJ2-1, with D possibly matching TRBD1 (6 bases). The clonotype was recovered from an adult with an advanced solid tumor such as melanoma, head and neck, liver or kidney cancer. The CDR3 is CASSPGTFSYNEQFF. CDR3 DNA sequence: TGCGCCAGCAGTCCCGGGACATTCTCCTACAATGAGCAGTTCTTC.